What follows is one TCR beta chain and its context. Its antigen remains unknown. The data were taken from a study of long-term antiretroviral therapy in people with HIV. Overall study results and limits: Across all time points, the repertoire was dominated by clones that expanded before ART.

The CDR3 has 15 residues. Germline V gene lookup returns CDR1 LNHDA and CDR2 SQIVND (reference sequence). Trimming cost V 5 bases and J 5 bases, with 15 bases left between them. The run of the v3.0 immunoSEQ assay was at survey level. TCRdb keeps only in-frame clones here, not all; method: immunoSEQ multiplex PCR. The sample records some 28,000 clones, about 96% being singletons. The rearrangement links TRBV19 to TRBJ1-4; tentative D call: TRBD1 (6 bases). The TCR was taken from a man aged 30 to 39 with HIV. This specimen was unsorted PBMCs, taken 6 to 6.5 years after starting antiretroviral therapy. The CDR3 DNA reads as TGTGCCAGTAGTGTACGGACAGAACCAAATGAAAAACTGTTTTTT. This gives the protein CASSVRTEPNEKLFF.